The 32 T cell receptor beta chains in this list originate from one sample, sequenced in a study of human T cells and chemical hapten exposure. TCRdb re-called the 5' RACE reads with MiXCR, one entry per CDR3 protein. The repertoire holds about 81,000 distinct CDR3 sequences, approximately 8% seen once, with around 2.3% in the top ten. Unfractionated whole blood served as the source for total RNA extraction. All receptors come from a male donor in good health.

This clonotype was counted ten times or more. Germline and junction disagree at one end, which may indicate a read error. The genes are TRBV7-9 and TRBJ2-5; 10 bases match TRBD1. Germline assignment: CDR1 SEHNR and CDR2 FQNEAQ (reference sequence). This CDR3 is 15 amino acids long. CDR3 DNA sequence: TGTGCCAGCAGCTGGCCGGGACAGGGGAAGGAGACCCAGCACTTC. Protein sequence: CASSWPGQGKETQHF.

The genes are TRBV27 and TRBJ2-5, with 9 bases matching TRBD2. The CDR3 covers 15 residues. CDR1 and CDR2 from the germline V gene are MNHEY and SMNVEV (reference sequence). V trimming: 3 bases; J trimming: 1 base; junction bases outside the gene matches: 3. The CDR3: CASSLAGGSQETQYF. In DNA, the CDR3 is TGTGCCAGCAGTTTGGCGGGGGGGAGCCAAGAGACCCAGTACTTC.

This clonotype was recorded many times. This chain connects TRBV29-1 to TRBJ2-2; TRBD1 is a possible D gene (6 bases). Trimming took 6 bases from V and 1 from J, leaving 9 bases between them. This CDR3 contains 13 residues. CDR1 and CDR2 from the germline V gene are SQVTM and ANQGSEA. The CDR3 DNA reads TGCAGCGTAAGGACAGAGAACACCGGGGAGCTGTTTTTT. The encoded protein is CSVRTENTGELFF.

This clonotype was detected only a few times. The chain combines TRBV27 with TRBJ2-7; D tentatively fits TRBD1 or TRBD2 (5 bases each). The V end lost 6 bases, the J end lost 0 bases, and 12 bases lay between the germline ends. This CDR3 comprises 14 residues. Germline V gene lookup returns CDR1 MNHEY and CDR2 SMNVEV (reference sequence). CDR3 loop: CASSPGPYSYEQYF. Here the CDR3 DNA reads TGTGCCAGCAGCCCGGGACCCTACTCCTACGAGCAGTACTTC.

A few counts support this clonotype. The chain is built from TRBV7-6 and TRBJ2-3; D gene unclear. The CDR3 runs to 15 residues. The V gene's germline CDR1 is SGHVS and CDR2 FNYEAQ. V was trimmed by 1 base and J by 2 bases, leaving 10 bases between them. The CDR3 loop is CASSLVGSTTDTQYF. CDR3 in DNA: TGTGCCAGCAGCTTAGTGGGGTCTACCACAGATACGCAGTATTTT.

The sample holds many counts of this clonotype. The genes are TRBV20-1 and TRBJ1-2, with no clear D. CDR3 length: 14 amino acids. The V end lost 0 bases, the J end lost 2 bases, and 10 bases lay between the germline ends. Germline lookup yields CDR1 DFQATT and CDR2 SNEGSKA (reference sequence). CDR3 protein: CSARDGRRNYGYTF. CDR3 bases: TGCAGTGCTAGAGATGGACGGCGGAACTATGGCTACACCTTC.

Of note for this clonotype: A read error may produce the germline difference seen at one junction end. The chain links TRBV6-5 to TRBJ2-5; 7 bases map to TRBD1. Germline V gives CDR1 MNHEY, CDR2 SVGAGI. The CDR3 covers 16 residues. CDR3 nucleotide sequence: TGTGGCAGCAGTTACTCCACAGGGGTGTCCATCGGGACCCAGTACTTC. Translated, it gives CGSSYSTGVSIGTQYF.

This clonotype has ten or more counts. The rearrangement uses TRBV6-6 and TRBJ1-2; D gene ambiguous. Germline V gene lookup returns CDR1 MNHNY and CDR2 SVGAGI (reference sequence). The V end was cut by 0 bases, the J end by 4 bases, with 6 bases between. The CDR3 runs 13 residues. DNA for the CDR3: TGTGCCAGCAGTTACTCGCCAGTCTATGGCTACACCTTC. As protein: CASSYSPVYGYTF.

This clonotype was counted many times. The J gene is TRBJ1-1, the V gene TRBV5-1, with TRBD1 matching 9 bases. V was clipped by 4 bases and J by 9 bases; unmatched bases: 7. This CDR3 has 13 amino acids. Germline V gene lookup returns CDR1 SGHRS and CDR2 YFSETQ. The CDR3 DNA is TGCGCCAGCAGCCTGGACAGGGGAAAACAAGCTTTCTTT. Encoded protein: CASSLDRGKQAFF. Full variable domain (remainder filled in from reference TRBV5-1 and TRBJ1-1): KAGVTQTPRYLIKTRGQQVTLSCSPISGHRSVSWYQQTPGQGLQFLFEYFSETQRNKGNFPGRFSGRQFSNSRSEMNVSTLELGDSALYLCASSLDRGKQAFFGQGTRLTVV.

This clonotype appeared many times. The chain employs TRBV10-2 and TRBJ2-5; the D gene is possibly TRBD2 (6 bases). This CDR3 has 14 residues. V gave up 2 bases and J gave up 5 bases, with 12 bases separating them. Per the germline V gene, CDR1 is WSHSY and CDR2 is SAAADI. The CDR3 loop is CASSELGLTETQYF. DNA of the CDR3: TGCGCCAGCAGTGAGCTGGGACTTACTGAGACCCAGTACTTC.

The genes are TRBV4-1 and TRBJ1-3; D may be TRBD1 (5 bases). This CDR3 is 16 amino acids long. V was clipped by 0 bases and J by 3 bases, with 12 bases between them. Germline assignment: CDR1 MGHRA and CDR2 YSYEKL. The CDR3 is CASSQDRGLVGNTIYF. For the CDR3, the DNA is TGCGCCAGCAGCCAAGATCGGGGACTAGTTGGAAACACCATATATTTT.

This clonotype was found a few times. This chain joins TRBV12-3 or TRBV12-4 and TRBJ2-3; 9 bases agree with TRBD1. V shed 6 bases and J 0 bases; nucleotides not matched to a gene: 4. CDR3 size: 15 residues. The CDR3, as DNA: TGTGCCAGCAGCCTGGACAGGGGCAGCACAGATACGCAGTATTTT. It yields the protein CASSLDRGSTDTQYF.

This clonotype has a count of ten or more. V gene TRBV3-1 combines with J gene TRBJ1-5, with D possibly TRBD1 on 5 matching bases. The CDR3 runs to 16 residues. The V gene's germline CDR1 is LGHDT and CDR2 YNNKEL (reference sequence). V lost 0 bases to trimming and J lost 2 bases, with 11 bases between them. CDR3 nucleotides: TGTGCCAGCAGCCAAGATGGTGGGGCGGGCAATCAGCCCCAGCATTTT. Protein: CASSQDGGAGNQPQHF.

This clonotype was seen a handful of times. The chain recombines TRBV20-1 with TRBJ1-4; D perhaps matches TRBD1 (6 bases). The V end lost 0 bases, the J end lost 8 bases, and 16 bases lay between the germline ends. There are 15 residues in the CDR3. Germline V gene lookup returns CDR1 DFQATT and CDR2 SNEGSKA (reference sequence). The CDR3 DNA sequence: TGCAGTGCTAGAGATCTAGGACAGAGTACCGAAAAACTGTTTTTT. Translation gives CSARDLGQSTEKLFF.

This clonotype occurred many times. The chain has TRBV12-3 or TRBV12-4 and TRBJ2-2; TRBD2 matches at 9 bases. V was clipped by 5 bases and J by 1 base; unmatched bases: 5. This CDR3 contains 16 residues. DNA for the CDR3: TGTGCCAGCAGTCATTTAGCGGGAGTGAACACCGGGGAGCTGTTTTTT. It is translated as CASSHLAGVNTGELFF.

The chain carries TRBV12-3 or TRBV12-4 and TRBJ2-7; possibly TRBD1 for D (5 bases). The CDR3 length is 15 residues. The V and J ends lost 3 bases and 6 bases respectively, with 18 bases between them. CDR3 sequence reads: CASSFGAGPLAEQYF. CDR3 DNA sequence: TGTGCCAGCAGTTTTGGGGCAGGCCCCCTGGCCGAGCAGTACTTC.

This clonotype was counted at least ten times. This chain joins TRBV5-1 and TRBJ2-7, with D possibly TRBD2 on 6 matching bases. The germline V and J ends were trimmed by 4 bases and 2 bases, with 10 bases remaining between them. Germline lookup yields CDR1 SGHRS and CDR2 YFSETQ. This CDR3 has 13 residues. In DNA form, the CDR3 reads TGCGCCAGCAGCGCGGAGGGGACCTACGAGCAGTACTTC. Translation gives CASSAEGTYEQYF.

The table lists this clonotype with a few counts. Here the CDR3 reads CASRGDGYTF. Here the CDR3 DNA reads TGTGCCAGCAGAGGGGACGGCTACACCTTC. This chain joins TRBV3-1 and TRBJ1-2, with a possible D match to TRBD1 (5 bases). The CDR3 sequence is 10 residues long. CDR1 and CDR2 from the germline V gene are LGHDT and YNNKEL (reference sequence). Between the trimmed V and J ends, which lost 6 bases and 8 bases, there was a span of 7 bases.

This clonotype was seen repeatedly, ten times or more. V gene TRBV13 combines with J gene TRBJ2-3; D gene uncertain. The germline gives CDR1 PRHDT, CDR2 FYEKMQ (reference sequence). This CDR3 region has 15 residues. The V and J ends lost 3 bases and 1 base respectively, with 11 bases between them. CDR3 in amino acids: CASSFLVPGTDTQYF. The CDR3 DNA sequence: TGTGCCAGCAGCTTTCTCGTCCCTGGCACAGATACGCAGTATTTT.

In its sample, this clonotype was seen many times. This chain joins TRBV12-3 or TRBV12-4 and TRBJ1-2, with a weak D call TRBD1 (6 bases). V was cut by 6 bases and J by 2 bases, with 10 bases left in between. The CDR3 sequence is 13 residues long. CDR3 in DNA: TGTGCCAGCAGAGTCACAGGGAACTATGGCTACACCTTC. Translating it yields CASRVTGNYGYTF.

This clonotype was observed a few times. The gene calls are TRBV7-2 and TRBJ2-3; no clear D gene. The V end lost 1 base, the J end lost 1 base, and 6 bases lay between the germline ends. Germline assignment: CDR1 SGHTA and CDR2 FQGNSA. The CDR3 sequence is 14 residues long. The CDR3 loop reads CASSLDRCTDTQYF. The CDR3 coding sequence is TGTGCCAGCAGCTTAGACAGATGCACAGATACGCAGTATTTT.

This clonotype has more than one count but fewer than ten. The V gene is TRBV12-3 or TRBV12-4, the J gene TRBJ2-5, with D maybe TRBD2 (7 bases). CDR3 length equals 14 residues. The ends were cut back, 3 bases at V and 4 bases at J, with 12 bases in the middle. CDR3 bases: TGTGCCAGCAGTTTGAAGGGAGGGGGAGAGACCCAGTACTTC. This sequence encodes CASSLKGGGETQYF.

The rearrangement joins TRBV5-6 to TRBJ1-3; no reliable D call. Trimming removed 2 bases at V and 0 bases at J, with 9 bases between. The CDR3 has 15 amino acids. The germline CDR1 and CDR2 sequences are SGHDT and YYEEEE. This chain's CDR3 is CASSFRRNSGNTIYF. The CDR3, as DNA: TGTGCCAGCAGCTTTCGGCGGAACTCTGGAAACACCATATATTTT.

This clonotype has a count of ten or more. The chain carries TRBV7-8 and TRBJ2-1; TRBD2 might be the D (5 bases). The CDR3 runs to 14 residues. Per germline, CDR1 SGHVS and CDR2 FQNEAQ. V lost 2 bases, J lost 8 bases, and 13 bases lay in between. The CDR3: CASSLRLEAYEQFF. CDR3 coding DNA: TGTGCCAGCAGCTTAAGGTTGGAGGCGTATGAGCAGTTCTTC. The variable domain in full, with the rest retrieved from reference TRBV7-8 and TRBJ2-1, is GAGVSQSPRYKVAKRGQDVALRCDPISGHVSLFWYQQALGQGPEFLTYFQNEAQLDKSGLPSDRFFAERPEGSVSTLKIQRTQQEDSAVYLCASSLRLEAYEQFFGPGTRLTVL.

This clonotype was found a few times. The chain carries TRBV4-3 and TRBJ1-4; 12 bases align to TRBD1. With 0 bases clipped from V and 3 bases from J, the junction kept 8 bases outside the gene matches. Germline loops: CDR1 LGHNA, CDR2 YSLEER. CDR3 length: 19 amino acids. CDR3 nucleotides: TGCGCCAGCAGCCAAGACGTTGGGGACAGGGGGCACCCTAATGAAAAACTGTTTTTT. It translates to CASSQDVGDRGHPNEKLFF.

The J gene is TRBJ2-1, the V gene TRBV11-2, with D perhaps TRBD2 (6 bases). The CDR3 is made up of 18 amino acids. Per germline, CDR1 SGHAT and CDR2 FQNNGV. V was shortened by 0 bases and J by 5 bases, with 20 bases between the two germline ends. The CDR3 coding sequence is TGTGCCAGCAGCTTAGATGTCGGGGAACTAGCCGTAGACAATGAGCAGTTCTTC. The encoded protein is CASSLDVGELAVDNEQFF. Together with reference TRBV11-2 and TRBJ2-1, the CDR3 gives the full variable domain: EAGVAQSPRYKIIEKRQSVAFWCNPISGHATLYWYQQILGQGPKLLIQFQNNGVVDDSQLPKDRFSAERLKGVDSTLKIQPAKLEDSAVYLCASSLDVGELAVDNEQFFGPGTRLTVL.

This clonotype occurred many times. The rearrangement links TRBV12-3 or TRBV12-4 to TRBJ2-4; D ambiguous. V lost 0 bases and J lost 7, with 7 bases in between. This CDR3 spans 13 amino acids. CDR3 coding DNA: TGTGCCAGCAGTTTAGCGGTTGGTAACATTCAGTACTTC. Encoded protein: CASSLAVGNIQYF.

This clonotype was detected many times. V and J are TRBV10-3 and TRBJ1-5, with D unresolved. This CDR3 contains 15 residues. Trimming removed 3 bases from V and 2 bases from J, with 11 bases in between. Germline V lookup: CDR1 ENHRY, CDR2 SYGVKD. The CDR3 DNA reads as TGTGCCATCAGTGATACGGGGAGTGGCAATCAGCCCCAGCATTTT. It yields the protein CAISDTGSGNQPQHF.

The chain has TRBV27 and TRBJ1-5, with 8 nucleotides matching TRBD1. The CDR3 is made up of 14 amino acids. Germline assignment: CDR1 MNHEY and CDR2 SMNVEV (reference sequence). The junction had 6 bases not matched to a gene; V was cut back by 5 bases and J by 6 bases. The CDR3 sequence is CASSDQGALQPQHF. The CDR3 DNA sequence: TGTGCCAGCAGTGATCAGGGGGCCCTTCAGCCCCAGCATTTT.

There are many counts of this clonotype. This sequence joins TRBV27 and TRBJ2-3; no clear D. With 6 bases removed from V and 5 bases from J, the gap between germline ends came to 12 bases. Germline V lookup: CDR1 MNHEY, CDR2 SMNVEV (reference sequence). This CDR3 contains 13 residues. Written as DNA, the CDR3 is TGTGCCAGCAGGATATGGGTTGGAGATACGCAGTATTTT. Translation: CASRIWVGDTQYF.

The rearrangement uses TRBV11-3 and TRBJ2-7; 7 nucleotides line up with TRBD2. J was trimmed by 7 bases and V by 0 bases; bases with no gene match: 6. This CDR3 is built from 14 residues. CDR1 and CDR2 (germline): SGHNT, YENEEA. The CDR3 DNA is TGTGCCAGCAGCTTAGACCCGGGGGGTCGAGAGCAGTACTTC. It is translated as CASSLDPGGREQYF.

In this sample, this clonotype turned up a few times. The J gene is TRBJ2-3, the V gene TRBV2; D remains unclear. This CDR3 is 10 amino acids long. Germline lookup yields CDR1 SNHLY and CDR2 FYNNEI. Trimming removed 10 bases at V and 9 bases at J, with 11 bases between. The CDR3 DNA reads TGTGCCATCGGTCAAGAGACGCAGTATTTT. As protein: CAIGQETQYF. The complete variable domain, with remaining parts taken from reference TRBV2 and TRBJ2-3, reads EPEVTQTPSHQVTQMGQEVILRCVPISNHLYFYWYRQILGQKVEFLVSFYNNEISEKSEIFDDQFSVERPDGSNFTLKIRSTKLEDSAMYFCAIGQETQYFGPGTRLTVL.